These 20 T cell receptor beta chains were all obtained from the same sample, sequenced in a study of blood T cell repertoires in COVID-19. Profiled with immunoSEQ multiplex PCR; TCRdb holds only in-frame clones, not every one. Among around 240,000 clones, 80% to 90% were seen once, and the ten largest hold approximately 1.9%. Sequencing used PBMCs or T cells enriched from blood (not recorded which). These receptors all stem from a woman between 45 and 60 years old who had recovered from COVID-19.

The chain's CDR3 is CASSYPVGPQHF. The CDR3 region has the DNA TGTGCCAGCAGTTACCCCGTGGGCCCCCAGCATTTT. The chain is built from TRBV28 and TRBJ1-5; D ambiguous. Trimming left V 4 bases short and J 10 bases short, with 11 bases between. Germline loops: CDR1 MDHEN, CDR2 SYDVKM. CDR3 length: 12 residues.

V and J are TRBV7-6 and TRBJ1-2, with D maybe TRBD1 (6 bases). The CDR3 spans 13 residues. In germline, CDR1 is SGHVS, CDR2 FNYEAQ. V was pared by 5 bases and J by 7 bases, with 14 bases between. The CDR3 sequence is CASSPDRSGGYTF. CDR3 DNA: TGTGCCAGCAGCCCCGACAGGTCAGGTGGCTACACCTTC.

The rearrangement joins TRBV10-3 to TRBJ1-3; no definite D call. V was shortened by 2 bases and J by 6 bases, with 11 bases between the two germline ends. CDR3 length: 14 residues. From germline, CDR1 is ENHRY and CDR2 SYGVKD. The CDR3 spells CAISEPPPVNTIYF. The CDR3 nucleotides read TGTGCCATCAGTGAGCCGCCCCCGGTAAACACCATATATTTT.

This sequence joins TRBV5-1 and TRBJ1-2; no clear D gene. The CDR3 loop spans 14 amino acids. The V gene lost 3 bases and the J gene lost 8 bases, with 17 bases spanning the gap. The germline gives CDR1 SGHRS, CDR2 YFSETQ. The DNA for the CDR3 is TGCGCCAGCAGCTCAACCGGGCTTGGAGGGGGCTACACCTTC. Encoded protein: CASSSTGLGGGYTF. The entire variable domain, with the rest obtained from reference TRBV5-1 and TRBJ1-2, is as follows: KAGVTQTPRYLIKTRGQQVTLSCSPISGHRSVSWYQQTPGQGLQFLFEYFSETQRNKGNFPGRFSGRQFSNSRSEMNVSTLELGDSALYLCASSSTGLGGGYTFGSGTRLTVV.

This sequence joins TRBV2 and TRBJ2-7; D is possibly TRBD1 (5 bases). V dropped 3 bases and J dropped 9 bases, with 18 bases sitting between them. Germline values: CDR1 SNHLY, CDR2 FYNNEI. This CDR3 region has 14 residues. The CDR3 DNA follows: TGTGCCAGCAGTGACAGGGAAGCTCTACGAGGGCAGTACTTC. This translates into CASSDREALRGQYF.

The chain recombines TRBV29-1 with TRBJ1-1; maybe TRBD1 (5 bases). V was trimmed by 5 bases and J by 0 bases, leaving 13 bases between them. The germline CDR1 and CDR2 sequences are SQVTM and ANQGSEA. The CDR3 contains 14 residues. As DNA, the CDR3 is TGCAGCGTTAACCCTGGACACATGAACACTGAAGCTTTCTTT. Amino acid sequence: CSVNPGHMNTEAFF.

This clone was seen a single time. The V gene is TRBV13, the J gene TRBJ2-7, with 10 bases aligning to TRBD1. This CDR3 has 14 amino acids. CDR1 is PRHDT, CDR2 FYEKMQ, per germline (reference sequence). J lost 5 bases, V lost 2 bases, and 3 bases had no gene match. CDR3 amino acids: CASSLKGQGNEQYF. As DNA, the CDR3 is TGTGCCAGCAGCTTAAAGGGACAGGGGAACGAGCAGTACTTC.

The V call is TRBV28, the J call TRBJ1-2; a weak D match, TRBD1 (5 bases). V lost 6 bases, J lost 7 bases, and 15 bases lay in between. Germline V lookup: CDR1 MDHEN, CDR2 SYDVKM. CDR3 length: 13 residues. The CDR3 bases are TGTGCCAGCAGACCCGGGGGGGTTGGTGGCTACACCTTC. This codes for CASRPGGVGGYTF.

The chain employs TRBV5-6 and TRBJ1-5; 10 nucleotides align to TRBD1. CDR1 SGHDT and CDR2 YYEEEE come from the germline V gene. The J segment lost 6 bases and the V segment lost 4 bases, leaving 7 bases of the junction unmatched. This CDR3 has 15 amino acids. CDR3 in amino acids: CASSRRQGAFQPQHF. For the CDR3, the DNA is TGTGCCAGCAGCCGAAGACAGGGGGCTTTTCAGCCCCAGCATTTT.

This rearrangement joins TRBV11-2 to TRBJ1-2; no clear D gene. This CDR3 comprises 15 residues. Deletions cut 3 bases from V and 1 base from J, with 12 bases between. Germline CDR1 and CDR2: SGHAT and FQNNGV. The CDR3 reads CASSFSTSVNYGYTF. CDR3 coding DNA: TGTGCCAGCAGCTTTTCAACTTCCGTTAACTATGGCTACACCTTC.

The chain employs TRBV7-8 and TRBJ1-5, with unresolved D. Trimming shortened V by 5 bases and J by 0 bases, and 5 bases separated the two germline ends. This CDR3 contains 13 residues. The germline CDR1 and CDR2 sequences are SGHVS and FQNEAQ. The CDR3 protein is CASSPYSNQPQHF. The CDR3 nucleotides read TGTGCCAGCAGCCCTTATAGCAATCAGCCCCAGCATTTT.

With regard to this clone: The identical CDR3 is also encoded by other nucleotide sequences in the sample. This chain links TRBV3-1 (or the pseudogene TRBV3-2) with TRBJ1-5; the D gene is possibly TRBD1 (6 bases). The germline V gene has CDR1 LGHDT and CDR2 YNNKEL (reference sequence). V was clipped by 4 bases and J by 1 base, with 8 bases between them. The CDR3 runs 14 residues. The CDR3 sequence is CASSLGQSNQPQHF. CDR3 in DNA: TGTGCCAGCAGCCTCGGACAGAGCAATCAGCCCCAGCATTTT.

The chain combines TRBV4-2 with TRBJ2-1; D possibly corresponds to TRBD2 (6 bases). This CDR3 contains 15 residues. V was trimmed by 0 bases and J by 4 bases, leaving 10 bases between them. CDR1 and CDR2 (germline): LGHNA, YNFKEQ. The DNA for the CDR3 is TGTGCCAGCAGCCAAGATATCGCGGGGTACAATGAGCAGTTCTTC. This encodes CASSQDIAGYNEQFF.

CDR3 amino acids: CASSQVGGQSAGELFF. CDR3 sequence (DNA): TGTGCCAGCAGCCAAGTCGGGGGGCAGTCCGCCGGGGAGCTGTTTTTT. The chain uses TRBV14 and TRBJ2-2, with D tentatively TRBD2 (7 bases). Germline CDR1 is SGHDN and CDR2 is FVKESK. The CDR3 extends over 16 amino acids. Trimming left V 1 base short and J 6 bases short, with 15 bases between.

This clone was observed a few times. The CDR3: CASSEKTGSGELFF. The CDR3 nucleotides read TGTGCCAGCAGCGAAAAGACAGGTTCCGGGGAGCTGTTTTTT. The chain employs TRBV9 and TRBJ2-2, with D maybe TRBD1 (6 bases). V lost 3 bases to trimming and J lost 6 bases, with 12 bases between them. CDR1 and CDR2 from the germline V gene are SGDLS and YYNGEE. The CDR3 contains 14 residues.

This clone was observed a handful of times. V gene TRBV28 combines with J gene TRBJ1-1; 7 bases are a match to TRBD1. After removal of 5 bases from V and 8 bases from J, the junction contained 8 bases not matched to a gene. CDR1 and CDR2 (germline): MDHEN, SYDVKM. This CDR3 contains 13 residues. The CDR3: CASSHQGGWEAFF. CDR3 DNA sequence: TGTGCCAGCAGTCATCAGGGGGGTTGGGAAGCTTTCTTT.

This clone was seen just once. The chain combines TRBV19 with TRBJ2-5, with D perhaps matching TRBD1 (6 bases). This CDR3 is 15 amino acids long. Per germline, CDR1 LNHDA and CDR2 SQIVND (reference sequence). The V end was cut by 8 bases, the J end by 4 bases, with 20 bases between. The CDR3 DNA reads TGTGCCAGTTCCCCCAAGGTCACAGGGCTAGAGACCCAGTACTTC. The encoded protein is CASSPKVTGLETQYF.

This rearrangement joins TRBV27 to TRBJ2-1; TRBD2 matches at 9 bases. The germline V gene encodes CDR1 MNHEY and CDR2 SMNVEV (reference sequence). This CDR3 has 16 residues. The J segment lost 0 bases and the V segment lost 7 bases, leaving 7 bases of the junction unmatched. The DNA for the CDR3 is TGTGCCAGCAAGGTACTAGCGGGTAGCTCCTACAATGAGCAGTTCTTC. It yields the protein CASKVLAGSSYNEQFF.

The CDR3: CASSSPSGRAYEQYF. In nucleotides, the CDR3 is TGCGCCAGCAGCTCCCCTAGCGGGAGGGCCTACGAGCAGTACTTC. The V and J genes are TRBV5-1 and TRBJ2-7, with 12 bases aligning to TRBD2. After removal of 3 bases from V and 2 bases from J, the junction contained 3 bases not matched to a gene. The CDR3 runs to 15 residues. In germline, CDR1 is SGHRS, CDR2 YFSETQ.

CDR3 loop: CASSRQGSSYEQYF. The CDR3 coding sequence is TGTGCCAGTAGCCGACAGGGAAGCTCCTACGAGCAGTACTTC. The chain recombines TRBV19 with TRBJ2-7, with 7 bases matching TRBD1. The CDR3 runs to 14 residues. The germline CDR1 and CDR2 sequences are LNHDA and SQIVND (reference sequence). The V and J ends lost 6 bases and 0 bases, in that order; junction bases with no gene match: 5.